The clone carrying this T cell receptor (beta chain) has only a few counts. The antigen remains unidentified. The ends were cut back, 2 bases at V and 5 bases at J, with 15 bases in the middle. Germline V gene data show CDR1 as MNHNS and CDR2 as SASEGT. The CDR3 sequence is 15 residues long. The data belong to a study of blood T cells in healthy people across ages. Study information: Capturing about one barcoded beta molecule per two T cells was achieved by template switching. Study conclusions and caveats: No one knew whether donors had CMV, which possibly confounded expanded clonotype changes.

Sample-barcoded 5' priming and a J-beta primer mix drove a second PCR of roughly 6 to 12 cycles. One entry per CDR3 protein results from TCRdb running MiXCR on the 5' RACE reads. This sample yields 1.5 million to 2 million distinct CDR3 sequences, of which around 50% are seen a single time; more than 2% belongs to the top ten. The sample was blood. The V and J genes are TRBV6-1 and TRBJ2-5, with D perhaps given as TRBD1 or TRBD2 (6 bases each). The receptor was derived from a woman between 35 and 50 years old in good health. In DNA form, the CDR3 reads TGTGCCAGCAGTGAACCTGGGGGCCGGGGGGAGACCCAGTACTTC. Translating gives CASSEPGGRGETQYF.